Shown below are 31 T cell receptor beta chains from a single sample sequenced in a study of T cell responses to AZD1222 COVID-19 vaccine. Assay: immunoSEQ multiplex PCR; the TCRdb copy retains only in-frame clones and omits some. The sample has under 150,000 clones; 85% to 95% are singletons. The sequenced sample was peripheral blood, obtained on day 0 of AZD1222 vaccination. The receptors here all came from an adult in good health.

This clone was observed a single time. The chain employs TRBV5-1 and TRBJ2-1; TRBD1 matches 7 bases. Germline V gene data show CDR1 as SGHRS and CDR2 as YFSETQ. V shed 4 bases, J shed 8 bases, and the junction held 12 bases outside the gene matches. This CDR3 is built from 15 residues. CDR3 nucleotides: TGCGCCAGCAGCCACGCAGGGGGATATTCGTATGAGCAGTTCTTC. As protein: CASSHAGGYSYEQFF.

This chain uses TRBV10-1 with TRBJ2-3; TRBD1 agrees at 11 bases. This CDR3 spans 16 amino acids. The junction had 5 bases not matched to a gene; V was cut back by 3 bases and J by 3 bases. The germline V gene encodes CDR1 WNHNN and CDR2 SYGVQD (reference sequence). The CDR3 loop is CASSDAGTGGTDTQYF. The CDR3 region has the DNA TGCGCCAGCAGTGATGCCGGGACAGGGGGGACAGATACGCAGTATTTT.

This chain uses TRBV7-2 with TRBJ2-7; D is ambiguous. CDR3 length equals 14 residues. In germline, CDR1 is SGHTA, CDR2 FQGNSA. Trimming shortened V by 7 bases and J by 0 bases, and 13 bases separated the two germline ends. The CDR3 DNA is TGTGCCAGCAATTTAGTACCCAGCTCCTACGAGCAGTACTTC. The encoded protein is CASNLVPSSYEQYF. The full variable domain, in which reference TRBV7-2 and TRBJ2-7 provide the parts outside the CDR3, is GAGVSQSPSNKVTEKGKDVELRCDPISGHTALYWYRQSLGQGLEFLIYFQGNSAPDKSGLPSDRFSAERTGGSVSTLTIQRTQQEDSAVYLCASNLVPSSYEQYFGPGTRLTVT.

The J gene is TRBJ2-4, the V gene TRBV4-2; 7 nucleotides align to TRBD2. This CDR3 is built from 17 residues. Germline V gene lookup returns CDR1 LGHNA and CDR2 YNFKEQ. The V and J ends lost 4 bases and 0 bases, in that order; junction bases with no gene match: 9. CDR3 loop: CASSRGGRDGAKNIQYF. DNA of the CDR3: TGTGCCAGCAGCCGGGGGGGGAGGGATGGAGCCAAAAACATTCAGTACTTC.

The V call is TRBV11-2, the J call TRBJ1-2; D may be TRBD1 (6 bases). This CDR3 is 16 amino acids long. Germline CDR1 is SGHAT and CDR2 is FQNNGV. V was shortened by 6 bases and J by 4 bases, with 21 bases between the two germline ends. The CDR3 sequence is CASSTLTGQFGYGYTF. As DNA, the CDR3 is TGTGCCAGCAGTACCTTGACAGGACAATTTGGCTATGGCTACACCTTC.

The chain joins TRBV7-8 to TRBJ2-2; 9 bases are a match to TRBD1. Germline CDR1 and CDR2: SGHVS and FQNEAQ. J lost 3 bases, V lost 5 bases, and 7 bases had no gene match. The CDR3 consists of 16 residues. CDR3 DNA: TGTGCCAGCAGCCATATACAGGGGGCAGACACCGGGGAGCTGTTTTTT. This sequence encodes CASSHIQGADTGELFF. The full variable domain, with the rest looked up from reference TRBV7-8 and TRBJ2-2, is GAGVSQSPRYKVAKRGQDVALRCDPISGHVSLFWYQQALGQGPEFLTYFQNEAQLDKSGLPSDRFFAERPEGSVSTLKIQRTQQEDSAVYLCASSHIQGADTGELFFGEGSRLTVL.

This chain uses TRBV6-1 with TRBJ1-4; 7 nucleotides align to TRBD1. V was pared by 2 bases and J by 10 bases, with 16 bases of the junction left unmatched. This CDR3 is built from 17 residues. CDR1 and CDR2 (germline): MNHNS, SASEGT. CDR3 sequence (DNA): TGTGCCAGCAGTGAACCGCACAAGGGGGCGCGGGGTGGAAAACTGTTTTTT. Protein product: CASSEPHKGARGGKLFF.

The chain combines TRBV7-3 with TRBJ2-1; D is tentatively TRBD1 or TRBD2 (5 bases each). V was clipped by 0 bases and J by 10 bases, with 10 bases between them. Germline V gene sequence: CDR1 SGHTA, CDR2 FQGTGA. The CDR3 spans 13 residues. The CDR3 is CASSLTLGDEQFF. The DNA for the CDR3 is TGTGCCAGCAGCTTAACGTTAGGGGACGAGCAGTTCTTC.

This rearrangement joins TRBV6-5 to TRBJ1-4; D unresolved. The germline V gene has CDR1 MNHEY and CDR2 SVGAGI. Deletions cut 5 bases from V and 5 bases from J, with 9 bases between. The CDR3 is 13 amino acids. CDR3 bases: TGTGCCAGCAGTAGAACAGTGAATGAAAAACTGTTTTTT. Protein sequence: CASSRTVNEKLFF.

The V gene is TRBV7-9, the J gene TRBJ2-2, with D hard to call. CDR1 and CDR2 from the germline V gene are SEHNR and FQNEAQ (reference sequence). Between the trimmed V and J ends, which lost 3 bases and 6 bases, there was a span of 14 bases. The length of the CDR3 is 15 residues. The CDR3 nucleotides are TGTGCCAGCAGCTTTGACCCGTTGGGTGCCGGGGAGCTGTTTTTT. Its protein is CASSFDPLGAGELFF. Drawing the rest from reference TRBV7-9 and TRBJ2-2, the complete variable domain is DTGVSQNPRHKITKRGQNVTFRCDPISEHNRLYWYRQTLGQGPEFLTYFQNEAQLEKSRLLSDRFSAERPKGSFSTLEIQRTEQGDSAMYLCASSFDPLGAGELFFGEGSRLTVL.

This clone was detected once. The V call is TRBV7-9, the J call TRBJ1-5, with 10 bases fitting TRBD1. J gave up 1 base and V 0 bases, and 3 bases lay outside the gene matches. There are 17 residues in the CDR3. CDR1 and CDR2 from the germline V gene are SEHNR and FQNEAQ (reference sequence). This CDR3 reads CASSLADRGLSNQPQHF. Written as DNA, the CDR3 is TGTGCCAGCAGCTTAGCGGACAGGGGGTTAAGCAATCAGCCCCAGCATTTT.

The chain links TRBV4-2 to TRBJ2-7, with 12 nucleotides matching TRBD1. This CDR3 is built from 18 residues. The germline V gene encodes CDR1 LGHNA and CDR2 YNFKEQ. With V trimmed by 4 bases and J by 2 bases, 12 bases remained unmatched. The CDR3, as DNA: TGTGCCAGCAGCCTAACCGGGACAGGGGGCCTCAGCCCCTACGAGCAGTACTTC. Its translation is CASSLTGTGGLSPYEQYF.

V gene TRBV19 combines with J gene TRBJ1-1; D remains ambiguous. V was trimmed by 5 bases and J by 0 bases, leaving 16 bases between them. The CDR3 contains 16 residues. The V gene's germline CDR1 is LNHDA and CDR2 SQIVND (reference sequence). CDR3 coding DNA: TGTGCCAGTAGTTCCCGACGGATATCCATGAACACTGAAGCTTTCTTT. Protein product: CASSSRRISMNTEAFF.

The chain joins TRBV12-5 to TRBJ2-3, with D perhaps matching TRBD1 or TRBD2 (7 bases each). V lost 3 bases, J lost 3 bases, and 13 bases lay in between. The CDR3 has 15 amino acids. The germline V gene encodes CDR1 LGHNT and CDR2 FRNRAP. The CDR3 here is CASGFYQGGTDTQYF. The CDR3 nucleotides are TGTGCTAGTGGTTTTTACCAGGGGGGGACAGATACGCAGTATTTT.

The chain joins TRBV7-2 to TRBJ1-2; TRBD1 matches at 8 bases. CDR3 length: 14 residues. Germline loops: CDR1 SGHTA, CDR2 FQGNSA. With V trimmed by 5 bases and J by 8 bases, 10 bases remained unmatched. CDR3 sequence (DNA): TGTGCCAGCAGCCCGCGACAGGGGTCGTTAGGCTACACCTTC. Encoded protein: CASSPRQGSLGYTF. The full variable domain, completed using reference TRBV7-2 and TRBJ1-2, is GAGVSQSPSNKVTEKGKDVELRCDPISGHTALYWYRQSLGQGLEFLIYFQGNSAPDKSGLPSDRFSAERTGGSVSTLTIQRTQQEDSAVYLCASSPRQGSLGYTFGSGTRLTVV.

The chain carries TRBV3-1 (or the pseudogene TRBV3-2) and TRBJ2-5; weak D call: TRBD1 (5 bases). V dropped 1 base and J dropped 5 bases, with 14 bases sitting between them. This CDR3 region has 15 residues. From germline, CDR1 is LGHDT and CDR2 YNNKEL (reference sequence). Here the CDR3 DNA reads TGTGCCAGCAGCCAAGTGGGCAGGGTAATTGAGACCCAGTACTTC. It specifies CASSQVGRVIETQYF.

The V and J genes are TRBV5-1 and TRBJ2-1; 9 positions match TRBD1. Germline trimming cut 3 bases from V and 1 base from J; bases unmatched to any gene: 2. Germline values: CDR1 SGHRS, CDR2 YFSETQ. CDR3 length equals 15 residues. The CDR3 reads CASSSGQGSYNEQFF. Written as DNA, the CDR3 is TGCGCCAGCAGCTCGGGACAGGGTTCCTACAATGAGCAGTTCTTC. Together with reference TRBV5-1 and TRBJ2-1, the CDR3 gives the full variable domain: KAGVTQTPRYLIKTRGQQVTLSCSPISGHRSVSWYQQTPGQGLQFLFEYFSETQRNKGNFPGRFSGRQFSNSRSEMNVSTLELGDSALYLCASSSGQGSYNEQFFGPGTRLTVL.

This clone was recorded only once. This specimen includes other DNA sequences encoding the same CDR3. The rearrangement links TRBV7-2 to TRBJ1-6, with TRBD1 matching over 9 bases. CDR3 size: 15 residues. V lost 2 bases to trimming and J lost 7 bases; unmatched junction nucleotides: 3. Germline V gene sequence: CDR1 SGHTA, CDR2 FQGNSA. CDR3 region: CASSLLGQGNSPLHF. The DNA for the CDR3 is TGTGCCAGCAGCTTACTGGGACAGGGCAATTCACCCCTCCACTTT.

This clone appeared once. The chain is built from TRBV18 and TRBJ1-6; TRBD1 matches at 9 bases. There are 15 residues in the CDR3. Trimming at V came to 5 bases and at J to 7 bases, leaving 6 bases not matched to a gene. Germline V gene data show CDR1 as KGHSH and CDR2 as LQKENI. The CDR3 DNA reads TGTGCCAGCTCATCCGGACAGGGGCAAAATTCACCCCTCCACTTT. This codes for CASSSGQGQNSPLHF.

CDR3 in amino acids: CASSLVASGNQETQYF. The CDR3, as DNA: TGCGCCAGCAGCTTGGTGGCTAGCGGTAACCAAGAGACCCAGTACTTC. The rearrangement uses TRBV5-1 and TRBJ2-5, with 7 bases matching TRBD2. This CDR3 comprises 16 residues. Looked up from germline, CDR1 is SGHRS and CDR2 is YFSETQ. The V gene end was trimmed by 0 bases and the J gene end by 0 bases; junction bases not matched to a gene: 5.

This chain connects TRBV6-5 to TRBJ1-3; D is undetermined. CDR1 is MNHEY, CDR2 SVGAGI, per germline. The CDR3 loop spans 14 amino acids. V was clipped by 8 bases and J by 5 bases, with 16 bases between them. The CDR3 DNA sequence: TGTGCCAGCGCCCAGTCCTTGACTCGAAACACCATATATTTT. Protein: CASAQSLTRNTIYF.

The V and J genes are TRBV5-1 and TRBJ1-1; TRBD1 aligns across 8 bases. Losses at the gene ends were 0 bases for V and 4 bases for J; bases not matched to a gene: 5. CDR1 and CDR2 from the germline V gene are SGHRS and YFSETQ. CDR3 size: 15 residues. The CDR3: CASSLGAGGFTEAFF. The CDR3 coding sequence is TGCGCCAGCAGCTTGGGGGCAGGGGGCTTCACTGAAGCTTTCTTT.

V is TRBV10-1 and J is TRBJ2-7; weak D call: TRBD2 (5 bases). V dropped 0 bases and J dropped 3 bases, with 12 bases sitting between them. Looked up from germline, CDR1 is WNHNN and CDR2 is SYGVQD (reference sequence). CDR3 length equals 15 residues. CDR3 in amino acids: CASSESSRGGYEQYF. DNA of the CDR3: TGCGCCAGCAGTGAGTCTTCCCGAGGAGGCTACGAGCAGTACTTC.

CDR3 coding DNA: TGCAGCGTAGCTTCTAGCGGGGGGGCCGCAGATACGCAGTATTTT. Encoded protein: CSVASSGGAADTQYF. The rearrangement joins TRBV29-1 to TRBJ2-3; 12 bases line up with TRBD2. There are 15 residues in the CDR3. J gave up 4 bases and V 6 bases, and 8 bases lay outside the gene matches. Germline V gene data show CDR1 as SQVTM and CDR2 as ANQGSEA.

V usage is TRBV18 and J usage is TRBJ1-2, with D perhaps matching TRBD1 (5 bases). The CDR3 is 12 amino acids. V was clipped by 7 bases and J by 7 bases, with 13 bases between them. The germline CDR1 and CDR2 sequences are KGHSH and LQKENI. The CDR3 DNA sequence: TGTGCCAGCTTCACCGGCAGGGCTGGCTACACCTTC. It codes for CASFTGRAGYTF.

This rearrangement joins TRBV14 to TRBJ1-2; 7 bases map to TRBD1. V lost 5 bases to trimming and J lost 3 bases; unmatched junction nucleotides: 6. Looked up from germline, CDR1 is SGHDN and CDR2 is FVKESK. This CDR3 contains 14 residues. DNA of the CDR3: TGTGCCAGCAGCAACCGACAGGGCGACTATGGCTACACCTTC. It translates to CASSNRQGDYGYTF.

This clone has a single count. V and J are TRBV25-1 and TRBJ1-1, with 7 bases matching TRBD1. Germline V lookup: CDR1 MGHDK, CDR2 SYGVNS. With V trimmed by 3 bases and J by 0 bases, 7 bases remained unmatched. The CDR3 totals 16 residues. Here the CDR3 DNA reads TGTGCCAGCAGTGACCTCGGGGGACAGATGAACACTGAAGCTTTCTTT. Protein product: CASSDLGGQMNTEAFF.

The chain couples TRBV24-1 to TRBJ1-5; 8 bases match TRBD1. This CDR3 spans 17 amino acids. Trimming at V came to 5 bases and at J to 2 bases, leaving 10 bases not matched to a gene. Germline V gene lookup returns CDR1 KGHDR and CDR2 SFDVKD. The CDR3: CATSGARTGRRNQPQHF. CDR3 DNA: TGTGCCACCAGTGGGGCGCGGACAGGGAGGCGCAATCAGCCCCAGCATTTT.

This chain uses TRBV5-6 with TRBJ2-3, with D perhaps assigned TRBD1 or TRBD2 (5 bases each). The CDR3 covers 13 residues. Between the trimmed V and J ends, which lost 4 bases and 4 bases, there was a span of 10 bases. CDR1 SGHDT and CDR2 YYEEEE come from the germline V gene. This chain's CDR3 is CASSVRGPDTQYF. CDR3 nucleotide sequence: TGTGCCAGCAGCGTGAGGGGTCCAGATACGCAGTATTTT.

The chain has TRBV4-1 and TRBJ1-4; D is possibly TRBD1 (6 bases). The CDR3 sequence is 12 residues long. Trimming took 9 bases from V and 6 from J, leaving 11 bases between them. The germline CDR1 and CDR2 sequences are MGHRA and YSYEKL. CDR3 bases: TGCGCCAGTGGGGGCCCCTATGAAAAACTGTTTTTT. Translated: CASGGPYEKLFF.

The rearrangement uses TRBV6-2 or TRBV6-3 and TRBJ1-5; TRBD1 is a possible D gene (6 bases). Germline CDR1 MNHEY, CDR2 SVGEGT. Between the trimmed V and J ends, which lost 1 base and 7 bases, there was a span of 11 bases. The CDR3 totals 14 residues. CDR3 sequence reads: CASSYLAGVQPQHF. CDR3 DNA sequence: TGTGCCAGCAGTTACTTGGCAGGGGTGCAGCCCCAGCATTTT.